The present TCR beta chain was sequenced within a study of blood T cell repertoires in COVID-19. Germline values: CDR1 MNHEY, CDR2 SVGAGI. Trimming at V came to 6 bases and at J to 1 base, leaving 6 bases not matched to a gene. CDR3 length: 14 amino acids. As processed by the authors: Cell counts per sample came from amplifying reference gene primers. Sequencing used immunoSEQ multiplex PCR; TCRdb keeps in-frame clones, though not all of them. V and J calls and clone size are copied from that table; D and trimming were computed from the DNA. This table has around 200,000 clones, about four fifths appearing once.

Sequenced: peripheral blood. The TCR sequence derives from a human donor with acute or convalescent COVID-19. The donor label of this sample is uncertain. V is TRBV6-5 and J is TRBJ2-7; 7 bases fit TRBD2. For the CDR3, the DNA is TGTGCCAGCAGGGCCGGACTAGTTTCCTACGAGCAGTACTTC. Protein: CASRAGLVSYEQYF.